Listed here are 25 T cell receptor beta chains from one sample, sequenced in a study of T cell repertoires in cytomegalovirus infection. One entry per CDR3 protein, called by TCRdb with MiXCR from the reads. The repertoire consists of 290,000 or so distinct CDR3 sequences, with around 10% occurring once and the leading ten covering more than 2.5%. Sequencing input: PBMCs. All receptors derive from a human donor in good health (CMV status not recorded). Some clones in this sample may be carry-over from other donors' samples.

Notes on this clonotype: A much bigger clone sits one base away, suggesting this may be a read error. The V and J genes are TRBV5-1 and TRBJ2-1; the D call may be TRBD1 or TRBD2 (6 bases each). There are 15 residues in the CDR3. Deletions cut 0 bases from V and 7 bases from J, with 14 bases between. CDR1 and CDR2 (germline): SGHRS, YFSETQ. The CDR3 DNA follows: TGCGCCAGCAGCTTGGTGGAGGGGGTGCAAAATGAGCAGTTCTTC. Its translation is CASSLVEGVQNEQFF.

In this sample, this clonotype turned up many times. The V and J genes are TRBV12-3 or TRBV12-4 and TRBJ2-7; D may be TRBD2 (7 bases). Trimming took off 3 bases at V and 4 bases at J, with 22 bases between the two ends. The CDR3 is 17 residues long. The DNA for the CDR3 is TGTGCCAGCAGTTTGGGAGGGAGGGGGTTAGCCAATTACGAGCAGTACGTC. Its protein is CASSLGGRGLANYEQYV.

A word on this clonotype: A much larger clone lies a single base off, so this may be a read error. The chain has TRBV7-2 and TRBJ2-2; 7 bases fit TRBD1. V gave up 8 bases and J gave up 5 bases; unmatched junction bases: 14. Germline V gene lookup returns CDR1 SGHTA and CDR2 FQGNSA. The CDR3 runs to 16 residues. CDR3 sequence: CASQPGSGGRTGELFF. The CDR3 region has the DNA TGTGCCAGCCAGCCGGGGTCAGGGGGAAGAACCGGGGAGCTGTTTTTT.

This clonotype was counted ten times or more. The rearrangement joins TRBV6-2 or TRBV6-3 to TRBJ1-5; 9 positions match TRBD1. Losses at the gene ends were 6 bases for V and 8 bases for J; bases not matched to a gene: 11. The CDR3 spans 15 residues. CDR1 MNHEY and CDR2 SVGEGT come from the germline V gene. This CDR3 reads CASRGTDRGWEPQHF. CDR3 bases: TGTGCCAGCAGGGGAACGGACAGGGGTTGGGAGCCCCAGCATTTT.

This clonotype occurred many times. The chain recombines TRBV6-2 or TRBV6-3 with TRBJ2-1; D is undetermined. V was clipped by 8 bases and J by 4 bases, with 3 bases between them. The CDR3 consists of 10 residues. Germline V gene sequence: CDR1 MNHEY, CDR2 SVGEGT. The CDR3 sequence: CASGYNEQFF. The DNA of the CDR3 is TGTGCCAGCGGGTACAATGAGCAGTTCTTC.

The CDR3 spells CASKAGEYQDEQYF. The CDR3 bases are TGTGCCAGCAAGGCAGGGGAATATCAGGACGAGCAGTACTTC. The chain uses TRBV9 and TRBJ2-7, with D possibly matching TRBD1 (6 bases). Germline lookup yields CDR1 SGDLS and CDR2 YYNGEE. CDR3 length: 14 residues. V was shortened by 6 bases and J by 5 bases, with 18 bases between the two germline ends.

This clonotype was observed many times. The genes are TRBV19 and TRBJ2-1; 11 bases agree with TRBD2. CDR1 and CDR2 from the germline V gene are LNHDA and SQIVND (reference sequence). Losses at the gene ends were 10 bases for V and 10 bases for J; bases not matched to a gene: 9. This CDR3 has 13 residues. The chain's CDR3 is CATNGGTSGEQFF. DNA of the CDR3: TGTGCCACCAATGGGGGGACTAGCGGAGAGCAGTTCTTC.

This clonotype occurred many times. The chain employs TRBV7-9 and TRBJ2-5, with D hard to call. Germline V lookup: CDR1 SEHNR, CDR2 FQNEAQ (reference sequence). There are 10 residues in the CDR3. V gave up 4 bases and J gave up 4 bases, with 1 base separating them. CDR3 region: CASSSETQYF. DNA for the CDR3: TGTGCCAGCAGCTCAGAGACCCAGTACTTC. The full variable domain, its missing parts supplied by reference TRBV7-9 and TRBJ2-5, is DTGVSQNPRHKITKRGQNVTFRCDPISEHNRLYWYRQTLGQGPEFLTYFQNEAQLEKSRLLSDRFSAERPKGSFSTLEIQRTEQGDSAMYLCASSSETQYFGPGTRLLVL.

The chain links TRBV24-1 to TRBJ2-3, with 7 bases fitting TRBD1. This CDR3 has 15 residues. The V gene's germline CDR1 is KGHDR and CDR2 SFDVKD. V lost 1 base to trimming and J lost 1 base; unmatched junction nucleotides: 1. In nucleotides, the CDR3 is TGTGCCACCAGTGATTTCGGACAGGGCACAGATACGCAGTATTTT. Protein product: CATSDFGQGTDTQYF.

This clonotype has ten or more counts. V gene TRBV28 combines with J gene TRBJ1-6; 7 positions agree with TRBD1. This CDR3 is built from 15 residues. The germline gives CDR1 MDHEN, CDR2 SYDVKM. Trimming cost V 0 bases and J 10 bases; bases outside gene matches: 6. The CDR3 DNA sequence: TGTGCCAGCAGTTTATGGACAGGGAAGACCTCACCCCTCCACTTT. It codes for CASSLWTGKTSPLHF.

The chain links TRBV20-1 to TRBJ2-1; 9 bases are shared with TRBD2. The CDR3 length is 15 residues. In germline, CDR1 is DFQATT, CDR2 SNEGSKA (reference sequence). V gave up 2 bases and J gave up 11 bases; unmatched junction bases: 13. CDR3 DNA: TGCAGTGCTAGACTAGCGGGGTGGGCCGATGGTAAGCAGTTCTTC. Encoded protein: CSARLAGWADGKQFF.

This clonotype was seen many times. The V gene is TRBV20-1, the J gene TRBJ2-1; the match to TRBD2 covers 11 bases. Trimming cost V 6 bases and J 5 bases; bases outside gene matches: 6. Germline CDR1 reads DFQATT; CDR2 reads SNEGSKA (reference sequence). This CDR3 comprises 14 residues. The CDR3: CSAPLAGDHNEQFF. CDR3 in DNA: TGCAGTGCCCCACTAGCGGGGGATCACAATGAGCAGTTCTTC.

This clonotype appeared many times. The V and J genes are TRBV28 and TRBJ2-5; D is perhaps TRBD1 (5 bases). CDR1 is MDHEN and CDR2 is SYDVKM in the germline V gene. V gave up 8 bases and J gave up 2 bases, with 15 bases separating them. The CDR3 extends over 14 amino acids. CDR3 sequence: CASHVAGYQETQYF. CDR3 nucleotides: TGTGCCAGCCATGTAGCAGGGTATCAAGAGACCCAGTACTTC.

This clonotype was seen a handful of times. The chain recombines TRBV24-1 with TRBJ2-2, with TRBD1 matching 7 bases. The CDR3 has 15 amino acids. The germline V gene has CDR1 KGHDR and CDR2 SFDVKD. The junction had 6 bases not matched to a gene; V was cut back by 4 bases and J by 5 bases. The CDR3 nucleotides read TGTGCCACCAGTGACCCGGGACAGTGGACCGGGGAGCTGTTTTTT. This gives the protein CATSDPGQWTGELFF.

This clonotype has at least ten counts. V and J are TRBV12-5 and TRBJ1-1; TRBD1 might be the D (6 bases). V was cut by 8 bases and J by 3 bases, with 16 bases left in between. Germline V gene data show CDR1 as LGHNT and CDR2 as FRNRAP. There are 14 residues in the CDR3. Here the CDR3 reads CASNSGNRDTEAFF. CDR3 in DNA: TGTGCTAGTAATAGTGGGAACAGGGACACTGAAGCTTTCTTT.

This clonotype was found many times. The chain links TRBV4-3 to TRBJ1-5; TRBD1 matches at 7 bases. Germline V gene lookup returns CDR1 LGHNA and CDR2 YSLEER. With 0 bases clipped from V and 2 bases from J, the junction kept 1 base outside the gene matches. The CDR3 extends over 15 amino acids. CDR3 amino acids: CASSQEGTGNQPQHF. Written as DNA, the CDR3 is TGCGCCAGCAGCCAAGAAGGGACAGGCAATCAGCCCCAGCATTTT.

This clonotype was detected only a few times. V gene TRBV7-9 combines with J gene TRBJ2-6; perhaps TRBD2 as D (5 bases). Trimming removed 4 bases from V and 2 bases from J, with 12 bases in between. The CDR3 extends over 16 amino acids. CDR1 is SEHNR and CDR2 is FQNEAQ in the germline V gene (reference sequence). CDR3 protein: CASSSNEGPGANVLTF. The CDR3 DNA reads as TGTGCCAGCAGCTCCAACGAGGGCCCTGGGGCCAACGTCCTGACTTTC.

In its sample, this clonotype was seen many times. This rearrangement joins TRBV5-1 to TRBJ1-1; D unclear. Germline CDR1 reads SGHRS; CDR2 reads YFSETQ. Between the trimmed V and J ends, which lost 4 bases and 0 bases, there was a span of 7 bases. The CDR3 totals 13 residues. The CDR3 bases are TGCGCCAGCAGCGGTGGACTGAACACTGAAGCTTTCTTT. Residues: CASSGGLNTEAFF.

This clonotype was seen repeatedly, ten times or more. The CDR3 sequence is CASRQGYEQYV. Written as DNA, the CDR3 is TGTGCCAGCAGACAGGGTTACGAGCAGTACGTC. V gene TRBV2 combines with J gene TRBJ2-7; D possibly corresponds to TRBD1 (6 bases). Germline values: CDR1 SNHLY, CDR2 FYNNEI. The CDR3 has 11 residues. Trimming pared 6 bases from V and 4 bases from J, leaving 7 bases between.

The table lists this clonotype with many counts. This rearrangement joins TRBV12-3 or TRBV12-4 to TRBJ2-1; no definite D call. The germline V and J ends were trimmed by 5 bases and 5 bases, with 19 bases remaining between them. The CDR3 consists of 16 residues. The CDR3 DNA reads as TGTGCCAGCAGTCTAACCGGGTCGTTAATGGACAATGAGCAGTTCTTC. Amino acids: CASSLTGSLMDNEQFF.

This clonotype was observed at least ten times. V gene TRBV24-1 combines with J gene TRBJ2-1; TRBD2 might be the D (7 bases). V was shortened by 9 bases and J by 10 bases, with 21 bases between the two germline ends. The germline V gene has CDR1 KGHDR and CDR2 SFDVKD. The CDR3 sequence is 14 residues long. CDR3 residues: CATRGGAEIREQFF. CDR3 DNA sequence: TGTGCCACCCGCGGGGGCGCCGAGATTCGGGAGCAGTTCTTC.

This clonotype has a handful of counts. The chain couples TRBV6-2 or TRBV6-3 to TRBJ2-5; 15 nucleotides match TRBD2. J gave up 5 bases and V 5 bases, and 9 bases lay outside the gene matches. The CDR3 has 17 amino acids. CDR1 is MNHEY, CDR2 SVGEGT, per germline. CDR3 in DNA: TGTGCCAGCAGTCCAAGACGGACTAGCGGGGGGGCTGAGACCCAGTACTTC. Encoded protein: CASSPRRTSGGAETQYF.

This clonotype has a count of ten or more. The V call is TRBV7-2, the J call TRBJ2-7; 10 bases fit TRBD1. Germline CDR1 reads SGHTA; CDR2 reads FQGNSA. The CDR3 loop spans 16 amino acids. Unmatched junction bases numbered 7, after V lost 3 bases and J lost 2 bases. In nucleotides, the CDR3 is TGTGCCAGCAGCTTCGCCGGGACAGGGGCCCCCTACGAGCAGTACTTC. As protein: CASSFAGTGAPYEQYF. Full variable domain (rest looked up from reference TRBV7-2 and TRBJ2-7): GAGVSQSPSNKVTEKGKDVELRCDPISGHTALYWYRQSLGQGLEFLIYFQGNSAPDKSGLPSDRFSAERTGGSVSTLTIQRTQQEDSAVYLCASSFAGTGAPYEQYFGPGTRLTVT.

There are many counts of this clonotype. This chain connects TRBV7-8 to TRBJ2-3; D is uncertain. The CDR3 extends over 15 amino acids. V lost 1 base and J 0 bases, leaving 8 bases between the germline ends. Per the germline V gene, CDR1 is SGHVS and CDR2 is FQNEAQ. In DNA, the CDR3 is TGTGCCAGCAGCTTAGAACGCGGTAGCACAGATACGCAGTATTTT. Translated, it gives CASSLERGSTDTQYF.

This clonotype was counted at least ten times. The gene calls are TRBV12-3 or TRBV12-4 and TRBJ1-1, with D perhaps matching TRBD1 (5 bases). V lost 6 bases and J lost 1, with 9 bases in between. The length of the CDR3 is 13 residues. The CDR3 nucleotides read TGTGCCAGCAGCCGGACACAGAACACTGAAGCTTTCTTT. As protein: CASSRTQNTEAFF.